The 23 T cell receptor beta chains presented below share a single source sample, sequenced in a study of blood T cell repertoires in COVID-19. This table comes from immunoSEQ multiplex PCR, and its TCRdb copy is limited to in-frame clones, with some not included. The sample lists some 530,000 clones; 70% to 90% were seen once. Sequenced input: PBMCs or T cells enriched from blood (not recorded which). The source of these receptors is a woman aged 60-75 years who had recovered from COVID-19.

The chain has TRBV12-3 or TRBV12-4 and TRBJ2-7, with D possibly matching TRBD2 (6 bases). This CDR3 contains 12 residues. Trimming stripped 3 bases from V and 6 bases from J, with 9 bases between. CDR3 residues: CASSFGGGEQYV. The CDR3 region has the DNA TGTGCCAGCAGTTTCGGGGGAGGCGAGCAGTACGTC.

This clone was observed a single time. This chain joins TRBV7-9 and TRBJ1-6; no reliable D call. V was cut by 1 base and J by 5 bases, with 9 bases left in between. The V gene's germline CDR1 is SEHNR and CDR2 FQNEAQ (reference sequence). The CDR3 sequence is 15 residues long. In DNA, the CDR3 is TGTGCCAGCAGCTTAGGGCAGTCCCATAATTCACCCCTCCACTTT. Translation: CASSLGQSHNSPLHF.

This chain joins TRBV3-1 (or the pseudogene TRBV3-2) and TRBJ2-2; perhaps TRBD1 as D (5 bases). Per the germline V gene, CDR1 is LGHDT and CDR2 is YNNKEL (reference sequence). The CDR3 sequence is 13 residues long. Trimming left V 5 bases short and J 4 bases short, with 8 bases between. CDR3 sequence reads: CASSFRVTGELFF. DNA of the CDR3: TGTGCCAGCAGCTTCAGGGTCACCGGGGAGCTGTTTTTT.

The chain has TRBV5-4 and TRBJ1-2; TRBD1 matches at 11 bases. The CDR3 totals 15 residues. V gave up 0 bases and J gave up 7 bases; unmatched junction bases: 5. Germline V gene lookup returns CDR1 SGHNT and CDR2 YYREEE (reference sequence). CDR3 sequence (DNA): TGTGCCAGCAGCTTGGTGGACAGGGGGCGCGGTGGCTACACCTTC. This encodes CASSLVDRGRGGYTF.

This chain joins TRBV3-1 (or the pseudogene TRBV3-2) and TRBJ1-3; TRBD1 is a possible D gene (5 bases). V was trimmed by 6 bases and J by 3 bases, leaving 15 bases between them. CDR3 length: 15 amino acids. Germline values: CDR1 LGHDT, CDR2 YNNKEL (reference sequence). CDR3 bases: TGTGCCAGCAGGCCTGACCTGACAGATGGAAACACCATATATTTT. It encodes CASRPDLTDGNTIYF.

J is TRBJ2-7 and V is TRBV11-2; no clear D gene. Trimming took off 0 bases at V and 9 bases at J, with 15 bases between the two ends. CDR1 is SGHAT and CDR2 is FQNNGV in the germline V gene. The CDR3 contains 14 residues. The CDR3 protein is CASSLDRKTGGQYV. CDR3 nucleotides: TGTGCCAGCAGCTTAGATCGGAAGACCGGCGGGCAGTACGTC.

V and J are TRBV7-6 and TRBJ2-5, with D maybe TRBD2 (7 bases). The CDR3 has 16 amino acids. Trimming removed 4 bases from V and 5 bases from J, with 20 bases in between. Looked up from germline, CDR1 is SGHVS and CDR2 is FNYEAQ. The CDR3 loop reads CASSSSWGGPLETQYF. The CDR3 DNA follows: TGTGCCAGCAGCTCGTCTTGGGGGGGCCCCCTCGAGACCCAGTACTTC.

The rearrangement uses TRBV4-2 and TRBJ2-2, with 11 bases identical to TRBD1. The V gene end was trimmed by 4 bases and the J gene end by 7 bases; junction bases not matched to a gene: 8. The CDR3 has 16 residues. Germline loops: CDR1 LGHNA, CDR2 YNFKEQ. The CDR3 nucleotides read TGTGCCAGCAGCCCGCAGGGACAGGGGGTTAACGGGGAGCTGTTTTTT. It is translated as CASSPQGQGVNGELFF.

This chain links TRBV25-1 with TRBJ2-5; possibly TRBD1 for D (6 bases). The CDR3 length is 15 residues. Trimming stripped 7 bases from V and 5 bases from J, with 20 bases between. Germline V gene data show CDR1 as MGHDK and CDR2 as SYGVNS. The CDR3 here is CASNTGTRMGETQYF. CDR3 DNA: TGTGCCAGCAACACCGGGACAAGGATGGGGGAGACCCAGTACTTC.

This clone was detected only once. This chain joins TRBV6-2 or TRBV6-3 and TRBJ1-2; no firm D call. This CDR3 is 12 amino acids long. The germline CDR1 and CDR2 sequences are MNHEY and SVGEGT. V was cut by 0 bases and J by 6 bases, with 5 bases left in between. CDR3 bases: TGTGCCAGCAGTTACTCTCCCAATGGCTACACCTTC. This codes for CASSYSPNGYTF.

The genes are TRBV2 and TRBJ2-5; TRBD2 matches 10 bases. With 8 bases clipped from V and 5 bases from J, the junction kept 5 bases outside the gene matches. The CDR3 sequence is 13 residues long. Germline assignment: CDR1 SNHLY and CDR2 FYNNEI. CDR3 sequence reads: CASERGGQETQYF. The CDR3 DNA follows: TGTGCCAGCGAGCGGGGGGGCCAGGAGACCCAGTACTTC.

The rearrangement uses TRBV4-1 and TRBJ2-1, with 10 bases matching TRBD1. The CDR3 spans 13 residues. Losses at the gene ends were 2 bases for V and 16 bases for J; bases not matched to a gene: 8. The germline V gene encodes CDR1 MGHRA and CDR2 YSYEKL. The CDR3 sequence: CASSQPGQGSKFF. Written as DNA, the CDR3 is TGCGCCAGCAGCCAACCGGGACAGGGGTCAAAATTCTTC.

The chain uses TRBV5-1 and TRBJ1-1, with 10 bases fitting TRBD1. The CDR3 contains 14 residues. Looked up from germline, CDR1 is SGHRS and CDR2 is YFSETQ. The trim removed 3 bases at V and 4 bases at J, leaving 3 bases unmatched. The CDR3 loop reads CASSSGQGFTEAFF. CDR3 sequence (DNA): TGCGCCAGCAGCTCGGGACAGGGGTTCACTGAAGCTTTCTTT.

V is TRBV7-2 and J is TRBJ2-5; D may be TRBD2 (6 bases). There are 15 residues in the CDR3. The V gene lost 2 bases and the J gene lost 7 bases, with 17 bases spanning the gap. Per germline, CDR1 SGHTA and CDR2 FQGNSA. Here the CDR3 reads CASSLRGALAGTQYF. The CDR3 DNA is TGTGCCAGCAGCTTACGCGGGGCCCTCGCCGGGACCCAGTACTTC. Using reference TRBV7-2 and TRBJ2-5 for the parts outside the CDR3, the full variable domain is GAGVSQSPSNKVTEKGKDVELRCDPISGHTALYWYRQSLGQGLEFLIYFQGNSAPDKSGLPSDRFSAERTGGSVSTLTIQRTQQEDSAVYLCASSLRGALAGTQYFGPGTRLLVL.

This sequence joins TRBV18 and TRBJ1-2, with TRBD1 identical over 10 bases. The CDR3 sequence is 15 residues long. J was trimmed by 7 bases and V by 3 bases; bases with no gene match: 8. CDR1 is KGHSH, CDR2 LQKENI, per germline. CDR3: CASSPTPGTGAGYTF. CDR3 sequence (DNA): TGTGCCAGCTCACCGACCCCCGGGACAGGGGCTGGCTACACCTTC. Looking up the rest from reference TRBV18 and TRBJ1-2 gives the full variable domain: NAGVMQNPRHLVRRRGQEARLRCSPMKGHSHVYWYRQLPEEGLKFMVYLQKENIIDESGMPKERFSAEFPKEGPSILRIQQVVRGDSAAYFCASSPTPGTGAGYTFGSGTRLTVV.

This clone has a single count. The rearrangement links TRBV1 to TRBJ2-1; the listed D gene, TRBD2, was not tested against the DNA. TRBV1 is shown as a pseudogene. CDR3 length: 16 residues. CDR3 sequence: CTSSQRFAGGHNEQFF. CDR3 coding DNA: TGCACCAGCAGCCAAAGATTTGCGGGGGGCCACAATGAGCAGTTCTTC.

This chain connects TRBV7-6 to TRBJ2-7, with 10 bases aligning to TRBD2. With V trimmed by 5 bases and J by 0 bases, 4 bases remained unmatched. This CDR3 contains 15 residues. The germline V gene has CDR1 SGHVS and CDR2 FNYEAQ. CDR3 in amino acids: CASSRGLADSYEQYF. CDR3 coding DNA: TGTGCCAGCAGCCGCGGACTAGCGGACTCCTACGAGCAGTACTTC.

This chain connects TRBV2 to TRBJ2-1; TRBD1 agrees at 8 bases. V lost 2 bases to trimming and J lost 7 bases; unmatched junction nucleotides: 7. This CDR3 is built from 15 residues. In germline, CDR1 is SNHLY, CDR2 FYNNEI. In DNA, the CDR3 is TGTGCCAGCAGTGAATCGCAGGGGGCGCCGAATGAGCAGTTCTTC. Amino acid sequence: CASSESQGAPNEQFF.

V is TRBV19 and J is TRBJ1-2; 12 bases are a match to TRBD1. After removal of 7 bases from V and 7 bases from J, the junction contained 13 bases not matched to a gene. The CDR3 loop spans 16 amino acids. From germline, CDR1 is LNHDA and CDR2 SQIVND (reference sequence). CDR3 sequence (DNA): TGTGCCAGTACTCAATCCGGGACAGGGGGCGCAACTGGCTACACCTTC. It translates to CASTQSGTGGATGYTF.

This clone was picked up a small number of times. This chain joins TRBV6-1 and TRBJ2-7; the match to TRBD1 covers 8 bases. The junction had 11 bases not matched to a gene; V was cut back by 4 bases and J by 3 bases. The CDR3 loop spans 16 amino acids. From germline, CDR1 is MNHNS and CDR2 SASEGT. CDR3 amino acids: CASSGTGQGPFYEQYV. CDR3 in DNA: TGTGCCAGCAGTGGAACTGGACAGGGTCCATTCTACGAGCAGTACGTC.

The J gene is TRBJ2-3, the V gene TRBV5-1, with 7 bases fitting TRBD1. With V trimmed by 6 bases and J by 1 base, 8 bases remained unmatched. Per germline, CDR1 SGHRS and CDR2 YFSETQ. The CDR3 is made up of 15 amino acids. CDR3 in amino acids: CASNRAGQGTDTQYF. The CDR3 DNA is TGCGCCAGCAATCGGGCCGGACAGGGCACAGATACGCAGTATTTT.

Written as DNA, the CDR3 is TGTGCCACCAGTGTCCCAGCGGGTCCTAGTAACAATGAGCAGTTCTTC. It yields the protein CATSVPAGPSNNEQFF. V and J are TRBV24-1 and TRBJ2-1; D may be TRBD2 (6 bases). Trimming shortened V by 5 bases and J by 5 bases, and 18 bases separated the two germline ends. CDR1 and CDR2 from the germline V gene are KGHDR and SFDVKD. The CDR3 covers 16 residues.

The V call is TRBV6-4, the J call TRBJ2-3; a weak D match, TRBD2 (7 bases). This CDR3 contains 14 residues. Trimming took off 3 bases at V and 4 bases at J, with 11 bases between the two ends. CDR1 and CDR2 (germline): MRHNA, SNTAGT. The CDR3 spells CASSEGGLPDTQYF. The CDR3 coding sequence is TGTGCCAGCAGTGAGGGGGGGCTCCCAGATACGCAGTATTTT.